This TCR beta chain is from a study of vaccination and CD4 T cells after COVID-19. Regarding the study as a whole: SARS-CoV-2-reactive clonotypes rose nonsignificantly, with the median going from about 20 to 38.

Indicated treatment: roughly nine-day PBMC culture with coronavirus spike peptide pools or control peptides (ViraFEST assay). Researchers used the Oncomine TCR Beta short-read assay to sequence DNA from cultured CD4+ T cells. TCRdb reprocessed the PCR reads via MiXCR and lists one record per CDR3 protein. Of about 15,000 distinct CDR3 sequences in the sample, 50% to 55% were seen once. Germline-derived CDR1 and CDR2 are LNHDA and SQIVND (reference sequence). CDR3 length equals 13 residues. With 5 bases removed from V and 1 base from J, the gap between germline ends came to 8 bases. By its share, this clonotype is medium-sized (0.01 to 0.1%). Antigen unknown.

The material sequenced was CD4+ T cells from blood, cultured in vitro. The TCR was taken from a human donor who had recovered from COVID-19. The chain couples TRBV19 to TRBJ1-1, with D uncertain. The CDR3 region is CASSPPTNTEAFF. The CDR3 DNA reads as TGTGCCAGTAGTCCCCCAACGAACACTGAAGCTTTCTTT.